This T cell receptor beta chain was sequenced in a study of blood T cell repertoires in COVID-19 (dated by TCRdb to about 2020). General notes on the study: Samples from collaborators originated in the United States, Italy and Spain and spanned both the acute and convalescent phases of COVID-19. The repertoires were released in a freely available public database intended as a resource for research on the immune response to SARS-CoV-2. A de-identified subject ID, COVID-19 status, age in years and sex were almost always included in the sample metadata. Where HLA class I and class II types were available, the types were taken from metadata supplied by the sample provider, not from assay-based typing. The material from the prospective study consisted of cDNA or gDNA derived from T cells, B-cell-depleted T cells, or PBMCs. Samples came from the ongoing ImmuneRACE study (first 160 participants) plus 1,254 subjects from 6 global collaborators. The dataset comprised deeply sampled blood TCRbeta repertoires from subjects exposed to, actively infected with, or recovered from COVID-19.

Participants in the prospective study were aged about 18 to 95 years, lived in 20 to 30 United States geographic areas, and enrolled through a virtual design. In the prospective study, participants were assigned to cohorts based on the clinical history participants reported in a screening survey and a study questionnaire. ImmuneRACE Cohort 3 recovered participants were defined by two consecutive negative NP/OP PCR tests, healthcare professional clearance, or symptom resolution. Mobile phlebotomists in the prospective study collected whole blood, serum and a nasopharyngeal or oropharyngeal swab from every participant. Prospective study participants could optionally give additional blood draws and questionnaires over an approximately two-month period. Before DNA extraction, blood samples from the prospective study were shipped at room temperature or frozen. What the authors observed across the whole study: Clinical and demographic metadata were provided uncurated, with the amount varying by source and participant.

TCRbeta CDR3 regions were amplified from genomic DNA by means of the immunoSEQ Assay, a bias-controlled multiplex PCR. In the source study's methods: The number of nucleated cells in each sample was estimated from the amplification of reference gene primers within the assay. To quantify the absolute abundance of each unique TCRbeta CDR3 rearrangement, sequence reads were collapsed and filtered. For each sample, productive Simpson clonality was calculated as the square root of Simpson's diversity index over productive rearrangements. Drawn from immuneACCESS, this table holds only the in-frame rearrangements with V and J called that TCRdb kept. Clones are partly lost; checked studies trace under half to an unresolved V gene and leave the rest unexplained. The DNA gave D and trimming, while V, J and clone size come from that table. The sample contains about 160,000 clones, 75% to 85% of them found a single time. The biggest ten clones account for about 5.6% of the sample.

As concerns this clone: Its antigen specificity is not known. Nothing much larger sits one base from this clone, and base qualities are not available.

V loses 3 bases, J loses 6 bases, and the germline ends lie 16 bases apart. The germline V gene (reference sequence) specifies LGHDT as CDR1 and YNNKEL as CDR2. Including cysteine and phenylalanine, the CDR3 has 15 amino acids. Just the 45-base CDR3 DNA is kept, in frame starting at base 1. Sequencing used PBMCs or T cells enriched from blood (not recorded which). The TCR comes from a man aged 40-50 years who had recovered from COVID-19. The chain couples TRBV3-1 (or the pseudogene TRBV3-2) to TRBJ2-3, with no reliable assignment of the D segment. At the DNA level, the sequence is TGTGCCAGCAGCCACTCCGGGTCCTATCCGGATACGCAGTATTTT. It translates as CASSHSGSYPDTQYF.